This entry concerns a single T cell receptor beta chain. The antigen is unknown. These data are taken from a study of beta chain features in type 1 diabetes. Study-wide results and limits: High TCR expression in some cells could lead to their over-representation in cDNA sequencing. Moderate yet significant TCRB CDR3 shortening was seen in Type 1 diabetes patients in all four CD4+ subsets.

Every bit of the isolated RNA underwent reverse transcription, so sequencing read expressed TCRB transcripts. Clones were sequenced by immunoSEQ multiplex PCR, and TCRdb holds only the in-frame ones, with some missing. Of 300,000 to 450,000 clones in the sample, around 12% were seen once. V lost 4 bases to trimming and J lost 2 bases, with 9 bases between them. CDR1 LNHDA and CDR2 SQIVND come from the germline V gene (reference sequence). The CDR3 is 13 amino acids. Sequencing was carried out using naive CD4+ T cells from blood. The rearrangement joins TRBV19 to TRBJ2-7; tentatively, D is TRBD1 (6 bases). The TCR comes from a woman aged 18-29 years with type 1 diabetes. The CDR3 nucleotides read TGTGCCAGTAGTAGCCGGGACACCTACGAGCAGTACTTC. It yields the protein CASSSRDTYEQYF.